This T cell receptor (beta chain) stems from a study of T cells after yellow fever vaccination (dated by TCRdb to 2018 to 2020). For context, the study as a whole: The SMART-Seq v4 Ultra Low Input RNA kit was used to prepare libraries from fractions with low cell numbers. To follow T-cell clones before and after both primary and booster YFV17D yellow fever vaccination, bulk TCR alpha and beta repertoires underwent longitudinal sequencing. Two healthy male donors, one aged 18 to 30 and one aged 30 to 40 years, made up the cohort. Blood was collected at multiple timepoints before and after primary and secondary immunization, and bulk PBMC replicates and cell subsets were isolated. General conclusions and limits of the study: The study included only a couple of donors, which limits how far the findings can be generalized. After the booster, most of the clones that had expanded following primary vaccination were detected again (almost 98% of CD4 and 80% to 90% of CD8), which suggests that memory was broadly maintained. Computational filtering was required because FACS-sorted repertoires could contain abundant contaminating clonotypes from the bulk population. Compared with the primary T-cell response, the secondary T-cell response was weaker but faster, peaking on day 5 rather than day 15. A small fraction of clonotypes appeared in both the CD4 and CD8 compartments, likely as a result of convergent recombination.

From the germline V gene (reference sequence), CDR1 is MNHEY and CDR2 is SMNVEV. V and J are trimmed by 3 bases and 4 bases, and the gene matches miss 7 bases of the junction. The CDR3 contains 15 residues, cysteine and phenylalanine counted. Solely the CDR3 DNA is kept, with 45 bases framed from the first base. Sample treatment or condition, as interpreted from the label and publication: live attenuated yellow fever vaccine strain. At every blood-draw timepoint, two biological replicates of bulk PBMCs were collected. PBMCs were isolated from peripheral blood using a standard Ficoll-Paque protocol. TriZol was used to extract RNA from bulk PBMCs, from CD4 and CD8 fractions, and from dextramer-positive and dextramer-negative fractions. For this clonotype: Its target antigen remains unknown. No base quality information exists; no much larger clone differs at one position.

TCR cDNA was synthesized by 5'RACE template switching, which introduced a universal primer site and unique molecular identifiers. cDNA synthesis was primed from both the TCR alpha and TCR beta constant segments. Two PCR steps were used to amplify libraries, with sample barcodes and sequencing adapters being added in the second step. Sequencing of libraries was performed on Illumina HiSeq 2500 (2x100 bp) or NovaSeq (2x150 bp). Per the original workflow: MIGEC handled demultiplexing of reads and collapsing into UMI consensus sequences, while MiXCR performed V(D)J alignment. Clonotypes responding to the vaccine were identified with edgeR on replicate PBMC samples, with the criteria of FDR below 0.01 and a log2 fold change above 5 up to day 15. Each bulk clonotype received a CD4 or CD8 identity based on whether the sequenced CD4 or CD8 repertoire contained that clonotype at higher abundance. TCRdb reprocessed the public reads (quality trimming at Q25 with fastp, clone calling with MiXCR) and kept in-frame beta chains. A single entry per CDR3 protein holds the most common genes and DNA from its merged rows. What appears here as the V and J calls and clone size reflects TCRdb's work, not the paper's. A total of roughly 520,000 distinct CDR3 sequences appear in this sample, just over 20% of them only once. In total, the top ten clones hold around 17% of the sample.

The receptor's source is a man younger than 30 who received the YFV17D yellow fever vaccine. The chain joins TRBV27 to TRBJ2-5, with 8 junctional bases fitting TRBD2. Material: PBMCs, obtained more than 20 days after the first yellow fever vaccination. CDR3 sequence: CASSLLAGGPETQYF. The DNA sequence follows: TGTGCCAGCAGTTTGTTGGCGGGGGGTCCAGAGACCCAGTACTTC.